The sequence of this T cell receptor beta chain was determined in a study of cytomegalovirus exposure and HLA in healthy donors. Study context: Among about 400 genotyped donors, approximately 80% fell in the Caucasian-associated ancestry cluster.

Points from the study as a whole: In presence/absence analyses, roughly uniform sequencing depth across donors was assumed. Apparent HLA restriction characterized most CMV-associated TCR beta chains in a later analysis.

The CDR3 runs to 16 residues. The V gene end was trimmed by 6 bases and the J gene end by 2 bases; junction bases not matched to a gene: 11. From germline, CDR1 is MDHEN and CDR2 SYDVKM. Worth noting for this clone: No antigen is known for it.

The primer mix had 60 Vbeta and 13 Jbeta primers. Here immunoSEQ multiplex PCR was the method, and the copy in TCRdb shows in-frame clones only, minus some. Here the sample spans roughly 120,000 clones, about 8.6% being singletons. The sequencing sample was made of PBMCs. The V call is TRBV28, the J call TRBJ2-7; 9 nucleotides line up with TRBD2. This receptor was taken from a woman between 40 and 55 years old in good health and CMV-seropositive. The DNA of the CDR3 is TGTGCCAGCAGCACACTCAGCGGGGGGCTCACCTACGAGCAGTACTTC. Residues: CASSTLSGGLTYEQYF.